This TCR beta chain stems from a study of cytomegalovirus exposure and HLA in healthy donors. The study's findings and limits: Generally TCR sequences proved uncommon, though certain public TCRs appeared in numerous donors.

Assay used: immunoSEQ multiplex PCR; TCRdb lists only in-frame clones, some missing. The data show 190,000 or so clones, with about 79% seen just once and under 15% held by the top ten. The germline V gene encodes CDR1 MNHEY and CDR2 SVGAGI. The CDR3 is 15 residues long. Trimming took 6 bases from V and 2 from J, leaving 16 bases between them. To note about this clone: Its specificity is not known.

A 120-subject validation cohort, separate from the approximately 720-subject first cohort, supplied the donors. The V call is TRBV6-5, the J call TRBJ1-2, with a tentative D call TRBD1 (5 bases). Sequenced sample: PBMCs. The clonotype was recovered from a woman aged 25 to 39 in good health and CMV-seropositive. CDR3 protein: CASSYLEGRNYGYTF. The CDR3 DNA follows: TGTGCCAGCAGCTACCTGGAGGGGCGGAACTATGGCTACACCTTC.